The entry that follows covers one T cell receptor beta chain sequence. The data stem from a study of shared clonotypes between healthy human individuals. Repertoires were generated with immunoSEQ multiplex PCR, while TCRdb's copy carries only in-frame clones and drops some. Of roughly 2 million clones listed, 85% to 95% were seen once; the top ten hold 0.1% to 0.15%. This CDR3 is 16 amino acids long. Between the trimmed V and J ends, which lost 3 bases and 2 bases, there was a span of 16 bases. The germline gives CDR1 SEHNR, CDR2 FQNEAQ (reference sequence). The sample comprised naive CD4+ T cells sorted from blood. Subset given: CD45RA+ positively selected. This receptor was taken from a man between 18 and 35 years old in good health. V and J are TRBV7-9 and TRBJ1-1; D is perhaps TRBD1 (5 bases). The CDR3 nucleotides are TGTGCCAGCAGCTTCTTAGGTGGGGGTGGAAACACTGAAGCTTTCTTT. Amino acids: CASSFLGGGGNTEAFF.